This TCR beta chain was captured in a study of shared T cell receptors in the human thymus. The germline gives CDR1 SGDLS, CDR2 YYNGEE. The CDR3 loop spans 17 amino acids. After removal of 3 bases from V and 1 base from J, the junction contained 7 bases not matched to a gene. The method was immunoSEQ multiplex PCR; TCRdb's version includes in-frame clones alone and lacks a portion of them. The table includes about 660,000 clones, approximately 88% detected once. In its sample, this clone was seen once. The sample was also reused in another study, on human thymus T cells.

This rearrangement joins TRBV9 to TRBJ2-6, with 7 nucleotides matching TRBD1. This TCR was sampled from a boy under three years old with a congenital heart defect. Source material: thymocytes. The CDR3 sequence is CASSGSGQRSGANVLTF. CDR3 in DNA: TGTGCCAGCAGCGGTTCGGGACAGAGATCTGGGGCCAACGTCCTGACTTTC.